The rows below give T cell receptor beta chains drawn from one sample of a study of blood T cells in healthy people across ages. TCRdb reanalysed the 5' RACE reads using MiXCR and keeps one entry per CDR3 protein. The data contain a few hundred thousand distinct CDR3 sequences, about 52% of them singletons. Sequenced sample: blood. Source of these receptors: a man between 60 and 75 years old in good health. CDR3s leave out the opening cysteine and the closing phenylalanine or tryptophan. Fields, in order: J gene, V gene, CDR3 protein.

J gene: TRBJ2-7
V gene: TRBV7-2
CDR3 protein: ASSLALQRQEQY

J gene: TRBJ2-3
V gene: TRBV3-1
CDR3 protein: ASSQSLAGVDTQY

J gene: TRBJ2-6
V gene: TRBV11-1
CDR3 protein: ASSAAGTHSGANVLT

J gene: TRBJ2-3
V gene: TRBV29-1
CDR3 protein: SVRGGKTDTQY

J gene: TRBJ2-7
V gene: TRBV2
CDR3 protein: ASSNGGGIRSYEQY

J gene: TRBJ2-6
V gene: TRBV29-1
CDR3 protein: RPSQGHGANILT

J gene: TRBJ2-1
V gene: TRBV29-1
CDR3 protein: SVDREQF

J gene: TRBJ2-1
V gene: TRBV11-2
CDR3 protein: ASSPDRGDYNEQF

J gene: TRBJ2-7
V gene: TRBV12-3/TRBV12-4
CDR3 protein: ASSRFTSGGKEQY

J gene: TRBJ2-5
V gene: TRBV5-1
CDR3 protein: ASSFVGRNNEQY

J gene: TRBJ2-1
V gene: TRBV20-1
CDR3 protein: SAREPSGRFSYNEQF

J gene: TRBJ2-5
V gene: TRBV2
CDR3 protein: ASSEEAGTGAQY

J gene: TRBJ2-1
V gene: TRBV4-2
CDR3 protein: ASSQDPAGGGNEQF

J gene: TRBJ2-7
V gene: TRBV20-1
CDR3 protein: SATGGSGEQY

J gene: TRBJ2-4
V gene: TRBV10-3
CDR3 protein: AISEVGGLAKNIQY

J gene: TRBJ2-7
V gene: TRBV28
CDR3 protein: ASQFGSYEQY

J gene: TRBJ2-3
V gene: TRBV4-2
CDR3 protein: ASSRPVGSEGLTDTQY

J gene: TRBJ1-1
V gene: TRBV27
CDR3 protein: ASSSIPGHFTEAF

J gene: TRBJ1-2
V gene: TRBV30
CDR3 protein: AWHGVVEGYT

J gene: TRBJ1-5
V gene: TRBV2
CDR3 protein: ASRTGGVDQPQH

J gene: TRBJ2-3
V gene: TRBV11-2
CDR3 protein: ASSDTDTQY

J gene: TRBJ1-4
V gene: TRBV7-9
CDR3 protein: ASSPDVGLGEKLF

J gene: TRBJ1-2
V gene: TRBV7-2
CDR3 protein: ASRPGGAWGDYGYT

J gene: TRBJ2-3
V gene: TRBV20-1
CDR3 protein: SASSSGSNTDTQY

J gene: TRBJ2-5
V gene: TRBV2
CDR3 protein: ASGEQGSGQETQY

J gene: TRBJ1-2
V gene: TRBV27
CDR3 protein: ASSFTGGDYT

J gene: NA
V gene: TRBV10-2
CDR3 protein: ASSAATIAGETQY

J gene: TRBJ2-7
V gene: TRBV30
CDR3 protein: AWSAGVYEQY

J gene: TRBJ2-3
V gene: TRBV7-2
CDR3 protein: ASSLWGELADTQY

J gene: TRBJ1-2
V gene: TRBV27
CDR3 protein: ASSLNRVSGYT

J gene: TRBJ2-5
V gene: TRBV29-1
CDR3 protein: SVEGLIETQY

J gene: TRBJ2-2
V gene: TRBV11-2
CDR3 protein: ASIWSGSGELF

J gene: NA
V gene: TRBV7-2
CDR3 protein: ASSVQRTSGTTYEQY

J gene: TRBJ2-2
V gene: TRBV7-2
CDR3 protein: ASSPTSGRTGELF

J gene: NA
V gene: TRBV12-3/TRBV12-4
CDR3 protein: ASSLAIVGTQY

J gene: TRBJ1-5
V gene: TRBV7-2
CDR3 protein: ASSLGQGEPQH

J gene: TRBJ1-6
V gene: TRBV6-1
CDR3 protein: ASSEYRARDSPLH

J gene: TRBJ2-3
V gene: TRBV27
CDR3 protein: ASSFGQGNTDTQY

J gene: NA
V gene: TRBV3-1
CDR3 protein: ASSPRRSGSYEQY

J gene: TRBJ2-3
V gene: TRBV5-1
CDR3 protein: ASRIGDSTSTDTQY

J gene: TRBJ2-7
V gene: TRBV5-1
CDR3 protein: ASRDNAGTSGKDEQY

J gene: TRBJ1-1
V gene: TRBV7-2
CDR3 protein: ASSLQGFTEAF

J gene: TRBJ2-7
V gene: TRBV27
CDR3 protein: ASKTSSEPFYEQY

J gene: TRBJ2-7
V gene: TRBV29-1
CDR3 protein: SVRGGLAGWGEQY

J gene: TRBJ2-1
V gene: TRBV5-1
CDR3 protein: ASSFYTGNEQF

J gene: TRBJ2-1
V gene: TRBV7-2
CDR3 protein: ASSLYTSYNEQL

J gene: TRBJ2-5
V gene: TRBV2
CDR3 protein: ATQQGNEQY

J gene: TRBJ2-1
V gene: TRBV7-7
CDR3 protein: ASSLNTGDEQF

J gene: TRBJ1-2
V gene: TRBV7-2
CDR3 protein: ASSTMDRAGGYT

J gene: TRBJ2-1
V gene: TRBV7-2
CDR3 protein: ASSLEKSSYNEQF

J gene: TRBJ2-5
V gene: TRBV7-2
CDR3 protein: ASSLIGTLKETQY

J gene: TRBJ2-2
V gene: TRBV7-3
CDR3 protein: ASSLTFLSGERTGELF

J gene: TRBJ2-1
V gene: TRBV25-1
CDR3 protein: ASSERNEQF